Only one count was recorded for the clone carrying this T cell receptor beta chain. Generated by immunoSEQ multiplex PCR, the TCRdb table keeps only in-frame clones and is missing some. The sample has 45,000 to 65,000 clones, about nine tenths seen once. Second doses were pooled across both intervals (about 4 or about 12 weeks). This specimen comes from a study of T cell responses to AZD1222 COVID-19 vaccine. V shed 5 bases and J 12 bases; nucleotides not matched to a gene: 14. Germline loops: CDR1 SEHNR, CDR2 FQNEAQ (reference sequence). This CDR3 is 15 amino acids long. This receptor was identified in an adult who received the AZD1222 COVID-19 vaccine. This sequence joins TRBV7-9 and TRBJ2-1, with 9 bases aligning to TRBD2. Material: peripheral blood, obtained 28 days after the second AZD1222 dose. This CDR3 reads CASSREREEAQGQFF. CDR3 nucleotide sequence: TGTGCCAGCAGCAGAGAGCGGGAGGAGGCCCAAGGGCAGTTCTTC.